Listed below are T cell receptor beta chains from one sample, sequenced in a study of blood T cell repertoires in COVID-19. Using immunoSEQ multiplex PCR, the repertoire was profiled, and TCRdb retains in-frame clones only, with some absent. The sample lists 150,000 to 200,000 clones, around 82% occurring once. What was sequenced was PBMCs or T cells enriched from blood (not recorded which). The receptors come from a woman aged 60 to 75 with acute COVID-19. CDR3s include the opening cysteine and the closing phenylalanine or tryptophan. A D gene is named only where the DNA matches it firmly. The size entry is marked missing in some rows and otherwise reads once, few, many or a size class.

clone_size,v_call,d_call,j_call,cdr3_aa,cdr3_nt
NA,TRBV6-1,TRBD2,TRBJ2-1,CASSEATSGTYNEQFF,TGTGCCAGCAGTGAAGCAACTAGCGGGACCTACAATGAGCAGTTCTTC
NA,TRBV7-9,NA,TRBJ1-6,CASSLAGRSGNSPLHF,TGTGCCAGCAGCTTAGCGGGTCGGAGCGGCAATTCACCCCTCCACTTT
NA,TRBV5-1,NA,TRBJ2-7,CASSITLGGTEPYEQYF,TGCGCCAGCAGCATAACCCTCGGCGGGACAGAGCCCTACGAGCAGTACTTC
NA,TRBV6-1,NA,TRBJ2-2,CASSDVSRANTGELFF,TGTGCCAGCAGTGATGTGTCGCGGGCGAACACCGGGGAGCTGTTTTTT
NA,TRBV3-1/TRBV3-2,TRBD1,TRBJ2-2,CASRNIRGPGELFF,TGTGCCAGCAGAAACATCAGGGGGCCCGGGGAGCTGTTTTTT
NA,TRBV10-3,NA,TRBJ1-1,CAISDGINTEAFF,TGTGCCATCAGTGACGGTATTAACACTGAAGCTTTCTTT
NA,TRBV5-1,NA,TRBJ2-3,CASSLAPPGDFLLNTQYF,TGCGCCAGCAGCTTGGCCCCTCCGGGTGACTTTCTCCTAAATACGCAGTATTTT
NA,TRBV4-3,TRBD1,TRBJ1-1,CASSQERGQGDEAFF,TGCGCCAGCAGCCAAGAAAGGGGACAGGGGGACGAAGCTTTCTTT
NA,TRBV7-8,NA,TRBJ1-3,CASSLTPPNALRSGNTIYF,TGTGCCAGCAGCTTAACTCCACCCAATGCACTCCGCTCTGGAAACACCATATATTTT
NA,TRBV25-1,NA,TRBJ1-1,CASSELTEGWGSTEAFF,TGTGCCAGCAGTGAATTGACAGAAGGGTGGGGAAGCACTGAAGCTTTCTTT
few,TRBV7-2,NA,TRBJ1-4,CASSLAAGRGEMGKLFF,TGTGCCAGCAGCTTAGCGGCGGGCAGAGGAGAAATGGGAAAACTGTTTTTT
NA,TRBV3-1/TRBV3-2,TRBD1,TRBJ1-6,CASSAGGENSPLHF,TGTGCCAGCAGCGCAGGGGGAGAAAATTCACCCCTCCACTTT
NA,TRBV2,NA,TRBJ1-2,CASSASTAYGYTF,TGTGCCAGCAGTGCCTCGACAGCCTATGGCTACACCTTC
NA,TRBV19,NA,TRBJ2-6,CAIRGGPSSGANVLTF,TGTGCCATTAGGGGGGGTCCTAGCTCTGGGGCCAACGTCCTGACTTTC
once,TRBV30,TRBD2,TRBJ2-1,CARRTSGSNEQFF,TGTGCCCGAAGGACTAGCGGGAGCAATGAGCAGTTCTTC
NA,TRBV7-8,NA,TRBJ2-5,CASSRQAQETQYF,TGTGCCAGCAGCCGACAGGCCCAGGAGACCCAGTACTTC
NA,TRBV5-6,NA,TRBJ1-5,CASSPLDQPQHF,TGTGCCAGCAGCCCTCTTGATCAGCCCCAGCATTTT
NA,TRBV6-5,TRBD1,TRBJ2-1,CASSQGQGRFNEQFF,TGTGCCAGCAGCCAAGGACAGGGGCGATTCAATGAGCAGTTCTTC
NA,TRBV24-1,TRBD2,TRBJ2-1,CATSDPTSGSPYNEQFF,TGTGCCACCAGTGATCCAACTAGCGGGTCGCCCTACAATGAGCAGTTCTTC
NA,TRBV7-9,NA,TRBJ1-1,CASSLEQTTEAFF,TGTGCCAGCAGCTTAGAGCAAACGACTGAAGCTTTCTTT
few,TRBV5-1,NA,TRBJ2-6,CASSEGANVLTF,TGCGCCAGCAGTGAGGGGGCCAACGTCCTGACTTTC
NA,TRBV7-2,TRBD1,TRBJ1-2,CASSQGQGMGGYTF,TGTGCCAGCAGCCAAGGACAGGGGATGGGAGGCTACACCTTC
NA,TRBV3-1/TRBV3-2,TRBD2,TRBJ2-1,CASSRWTSGIPGNEQFF,TGTGCCAGCAGCCGTTGGACTAGCGGGATCCCGGGCAATGAGCAGTTCTTC
NA,TRBV7-2,TRBD1,TRBJ1-2,CASSLHGQAGYTF,TGTGCCAGCAGCTTACACGGACAGGCCGGCTACACCTTC
once,TRBV7-9,TRBD1,TRBJ2-2,CASSSTGIGPGELFF,TGTGCCAGCAGCTCGACAGGGATAGGTCCCGGGGAGCTGTTTTTT
once,TRBV5-1,TRBD2,TRBJ2-1,CATSPRLAGDEQFF,TGCGCCACCTCACCCAGGCTAGCGGGAGATGAGCAGTTCTTC
NA,TRBV5-8,NA,TRBJ1-3,CASSFTQGHSGNTIYF,TGTGCCAGCAGCTTTACCCAGGGGCACTCTGGAAACACCATATATTTT
NA,TRBV5-1,TRBD1,TRBJ1-4,CASSLGQGGNEKLFF,TGCGCCAGCAGCCTAGGACAGGGGGGGAATGAAAAACTGTTTTTT
NA,TRBV3-1/TRBV3-2,TRBD1,TRBJ2-7,CASSPGQGVDEQYF,TGTGCCAGCAGTCCGGGACAGGGGGTCGACGAGCAGTACTTC
NA,TRBV5-1,TRBD2,TRBJ2-5,CASSLSSGRGETQYF,TGCGCCAGCAGCTTGTCTAGCGGGAGGGGAGAGACCCAGTACTTC
few,TRBV4-1,TRBD1,TRBJ1-2,CASSQDGTGAMGYTF,TGCGCCAGCAGCCAAGATGGGACAGGAGCTATGGGCTACACCTTC
NA,TRBV24-1,TRBD2,TRBJ2-1,CATSDGLAGVNEQFF,TGTGCCACCAGTGATGGGCTAGCGGGAGTCAATGAGCAGTTCTTC
NA,TRBV6-2/TRBV6-3,TRBD2,TRBJ2-1,CASSYGSGRSHEQFF,TGTGCCAGCAGTTACGGTAGCGGGAGGTCCCATGAGCAGTTCTTC
NA,TRBV30,TRBD1,TRBJ1-5,CAWRPRDRDSQPQHF,TGTGCCTGGAGACCTCGGGACAGGGACAGTCAGCCCCAGCATTTT
many,TRBV25-1,NA,TRBJ1-1,CASSSEAFF,TGTGCCAGCAGCTCTGAAGCTTTCTTT
NA,TRBV4-3,TRBD1,TRBJ1-2,CASSRDSTYGYTF,TGCGCCAGCAGCCGGGACAGCACCTATGGCTACACCTTC
NA,TRBV19,NA,TRBJ2-3,CASSITGTPPQNTQYF,TGTGCCAGTAGTATTACCGGGACACCCCCACAGAATACGCAGTATTTT
NA,TRBV19,NA,TRBJ1-4,CASSANGGSSNEKLFF,TGTGCCAGTAGTGCCAACGGGGGGTCTTCTAATGAAAAACTGTTTTTT
NA,TRBV7-2,NA,TRBJ1-6,CASSLSRWGANSPLHF,TGTGCCAGCAGCCTATCGAGGTGGGGAGCCAATTCACCCCTCCACTTT
NA,TRBV3-1/TRBV3-2,NA,TRBJ2-7,CASSRGNEQYF,TGTGCCAGCAGCCGGGGCAACGAGCAGTACTTC
NA,TRBV6-2/TRBV6-3,TRBD2,TRBJ2-1,CASSRAGAYNEQFF,TGTGCCAGCAGTAGAGCGGGGGCCTACAATGAGCAGTTCTTC
NA,TRBV14,TRBD2,TRBJ2-5,CASSPQSGSWETQYF,TGTGCCAGCAGCCCCCAGAGCGGGAGCTGGGAGACCCAGTACTTC